This TCR beta chain was sequenced for a study of cytomegalovirus exposure and HLA in healthy donors. Findings and limits, study-wide: In a later analysis, first-cohort TCR clusters were found to tend to co-occur in the approximately 120 validation repertoires. Most observed TCR sequences were rare, whereas some public TCRs were detected in many donors. Specificity of a few CMV-associated chains for CMV antigens was verified in vitro. It was approximately 150 TCR beta chains that were listed as cytomegalovirus-associated.

The CDR3 runs 15 residues. Germline assignment: CDR1 LNHNV and CDR2 YYDKDF (reference sequence). The ends lost 5 bases at V and 2 bases at J; junction bases unmatched: 6. Comment on this clone: Its antigen is unknown.

Measured with immunoSEQ multiplex PCR; TCRdb has only the in-frame clones, and not every one. Of 280,000 or so clones in the sample, roughly 90% were seen once. Specimen: PBMCs. The chain combines TRBV15 with TRBJ2-1, with 7 positions matching TRBD2. This clonotype was obtained from a woman aged 18-29 years in good health and CMV-seronegative. The chain's CDR3 is CATSVPGTTYNEQFF. CDR3 bases: TGTGCCACCAGCGTTCCCGGGACTACCTACAATGAGCAGTTCTTC.